This T cell receptor (beta chain) was identified in a study of chemoradiotherapy in HPV16-positive cancers. CDR3 length equals 14 residues. Germline CDR1 SGHDT, CDR2 YYEEEE. Trimming pared 3 bases from V and 1 base from J, leaving 10 bases between. Clones were read by immunoSEQ multiplex PCR, and TCRdb kept only the in-frame ones, dropping some. The top ten clones hold 1.1% of a sample with 9,500 to 15,000 clones, about four fifths of them seen once. Repertoires were sampled repeatedly during chemoradiotherapy. Notes on the study in general: In HPV16-positive patients, HPV-responsive T-cell expansion tracked better recurrence-free survival. Candidate HPV-specific clones and E7-related TCR motifs grew in tumor during treatment. HPV-specific T cells were functionally defined from only a couple of HPV16-positive patients.

A note on this clone: Its target is unknown.

The rearrangement links TRBV5-6 to TRBJ2-5; a possible D gene is TRBD2 (6 bases). This sample was obtained from a patient who underwent chemoradiotherapy. The receptor comes from a human donor with HPV-associated anogenital cancer. The CDR3, as DNA: TGTGCCAGCAGCTCCCCGGGACTCCAAGAGACCCAGTACTTC. This gives the protein CASSSPGLQETQYF.